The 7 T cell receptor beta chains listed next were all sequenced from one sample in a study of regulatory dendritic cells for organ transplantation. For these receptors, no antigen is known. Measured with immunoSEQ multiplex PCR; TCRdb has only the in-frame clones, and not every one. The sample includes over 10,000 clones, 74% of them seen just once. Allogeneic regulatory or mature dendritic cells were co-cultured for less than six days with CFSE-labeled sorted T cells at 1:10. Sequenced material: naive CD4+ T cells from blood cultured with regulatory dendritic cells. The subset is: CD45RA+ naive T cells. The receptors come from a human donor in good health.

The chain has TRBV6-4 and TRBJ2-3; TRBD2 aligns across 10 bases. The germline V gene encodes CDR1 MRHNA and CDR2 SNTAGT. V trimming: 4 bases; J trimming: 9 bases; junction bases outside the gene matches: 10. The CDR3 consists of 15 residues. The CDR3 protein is CASSASLEAGGTQYF. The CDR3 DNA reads TGTGCCAGCAGTGCATCTTTAGAAGCGGGGGGGACGCAGTATTTT.

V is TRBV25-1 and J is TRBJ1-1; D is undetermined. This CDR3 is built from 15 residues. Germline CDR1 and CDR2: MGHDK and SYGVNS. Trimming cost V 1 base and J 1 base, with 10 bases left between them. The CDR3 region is CASSESLGRNTEAFF. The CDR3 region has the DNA TGTGCCAGCAGTGAATCATTGGGCCGGAACACTGAAGCTTTCTTT.

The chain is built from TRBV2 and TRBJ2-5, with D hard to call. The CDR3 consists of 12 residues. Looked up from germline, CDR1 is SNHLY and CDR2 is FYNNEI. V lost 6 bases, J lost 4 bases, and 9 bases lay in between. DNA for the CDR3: TGTGCCAGCAGGACATATAGAGAGACCCAGTACTTC. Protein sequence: CASRTYRETQYF.

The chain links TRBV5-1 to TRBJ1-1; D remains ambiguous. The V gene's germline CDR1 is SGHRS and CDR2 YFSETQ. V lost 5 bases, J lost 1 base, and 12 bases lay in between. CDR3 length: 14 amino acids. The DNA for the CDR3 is TGCGCCAGCAGGGGAGAGGGTTCGAACACTGAAGCTTTCTTT. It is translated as CASRGEGSNTEAFF.

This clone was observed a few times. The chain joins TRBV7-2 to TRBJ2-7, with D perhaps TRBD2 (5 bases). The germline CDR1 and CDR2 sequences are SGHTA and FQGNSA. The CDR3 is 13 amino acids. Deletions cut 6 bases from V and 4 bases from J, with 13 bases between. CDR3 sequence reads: CASRTAAGYEQYF. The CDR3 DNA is TGTGCCAGCAGGACGGCGGCGGGTTACGAGCAGTACTTC.

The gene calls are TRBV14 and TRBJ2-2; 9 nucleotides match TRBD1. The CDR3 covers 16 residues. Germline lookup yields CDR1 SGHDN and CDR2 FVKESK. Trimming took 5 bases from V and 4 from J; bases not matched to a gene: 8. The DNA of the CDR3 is TGTGCCAGCAGCGGACGGGACAGGGCCGTCACCGGGGAGCTGTTTTTT. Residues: CASSGRDRAVTGELFF.

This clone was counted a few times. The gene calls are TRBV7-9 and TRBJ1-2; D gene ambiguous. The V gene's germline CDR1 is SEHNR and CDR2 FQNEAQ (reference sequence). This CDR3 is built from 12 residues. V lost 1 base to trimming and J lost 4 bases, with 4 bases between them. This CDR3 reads CASSLDFYGYTF. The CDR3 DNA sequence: TGTGCCAGCAGCTTAGACTTCTATGGCTACACCTTC. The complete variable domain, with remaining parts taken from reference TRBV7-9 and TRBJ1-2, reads DTGVSQNPRHKITKRGQNVTFRCDPISEHNRLYWYRQTLGQGPEFLTYFQNEAQLEKSRLLSDRFSAERPKGSFSTLEIQRTEQGDSAMYLCASSLDFYGYTFGSGTRLTVV.